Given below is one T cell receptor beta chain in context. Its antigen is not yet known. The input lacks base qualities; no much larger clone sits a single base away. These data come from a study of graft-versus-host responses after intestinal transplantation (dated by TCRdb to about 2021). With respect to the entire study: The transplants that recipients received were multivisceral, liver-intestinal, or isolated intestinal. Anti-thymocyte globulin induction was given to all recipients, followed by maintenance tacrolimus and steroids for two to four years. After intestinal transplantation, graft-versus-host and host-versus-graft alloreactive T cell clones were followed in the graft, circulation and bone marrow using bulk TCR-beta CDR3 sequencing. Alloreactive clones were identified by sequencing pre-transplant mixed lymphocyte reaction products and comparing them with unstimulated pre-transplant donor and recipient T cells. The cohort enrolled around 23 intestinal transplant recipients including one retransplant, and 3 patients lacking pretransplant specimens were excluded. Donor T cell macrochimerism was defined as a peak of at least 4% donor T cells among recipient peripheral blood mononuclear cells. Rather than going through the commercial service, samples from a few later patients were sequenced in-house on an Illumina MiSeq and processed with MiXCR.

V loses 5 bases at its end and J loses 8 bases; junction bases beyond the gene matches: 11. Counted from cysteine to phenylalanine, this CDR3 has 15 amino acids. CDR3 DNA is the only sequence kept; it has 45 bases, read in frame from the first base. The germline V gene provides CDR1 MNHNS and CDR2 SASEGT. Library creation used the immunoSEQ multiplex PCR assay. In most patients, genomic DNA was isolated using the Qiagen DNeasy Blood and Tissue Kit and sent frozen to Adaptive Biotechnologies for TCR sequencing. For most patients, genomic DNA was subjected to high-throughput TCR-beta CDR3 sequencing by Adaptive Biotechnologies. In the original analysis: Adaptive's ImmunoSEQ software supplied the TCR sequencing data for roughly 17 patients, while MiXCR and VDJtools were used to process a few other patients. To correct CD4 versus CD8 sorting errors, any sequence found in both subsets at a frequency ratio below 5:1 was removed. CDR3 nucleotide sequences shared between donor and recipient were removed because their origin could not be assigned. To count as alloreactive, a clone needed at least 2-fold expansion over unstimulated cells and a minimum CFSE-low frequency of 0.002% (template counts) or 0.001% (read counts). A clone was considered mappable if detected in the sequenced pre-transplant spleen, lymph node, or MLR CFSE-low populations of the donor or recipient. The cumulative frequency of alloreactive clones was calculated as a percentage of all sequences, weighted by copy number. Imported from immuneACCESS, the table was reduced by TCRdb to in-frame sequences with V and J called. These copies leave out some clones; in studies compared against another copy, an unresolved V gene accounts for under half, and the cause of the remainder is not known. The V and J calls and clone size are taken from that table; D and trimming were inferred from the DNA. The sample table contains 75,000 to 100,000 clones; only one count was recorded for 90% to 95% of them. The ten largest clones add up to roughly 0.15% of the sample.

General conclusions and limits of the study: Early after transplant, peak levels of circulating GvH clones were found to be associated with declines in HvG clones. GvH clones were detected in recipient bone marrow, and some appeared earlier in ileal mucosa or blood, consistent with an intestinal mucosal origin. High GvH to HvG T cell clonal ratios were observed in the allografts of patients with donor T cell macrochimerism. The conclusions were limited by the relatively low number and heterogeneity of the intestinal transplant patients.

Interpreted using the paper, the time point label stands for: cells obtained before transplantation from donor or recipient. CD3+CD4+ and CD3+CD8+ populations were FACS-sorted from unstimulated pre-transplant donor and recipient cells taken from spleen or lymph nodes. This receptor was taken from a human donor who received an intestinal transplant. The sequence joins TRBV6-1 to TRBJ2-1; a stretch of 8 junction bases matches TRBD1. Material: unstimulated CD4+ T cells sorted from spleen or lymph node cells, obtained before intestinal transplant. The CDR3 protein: CASSRTGGRMDEQFF. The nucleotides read TGTGCCAGCAGTAGAACAGGGGGGAGAATGGATGAGCAGTTCTTC.